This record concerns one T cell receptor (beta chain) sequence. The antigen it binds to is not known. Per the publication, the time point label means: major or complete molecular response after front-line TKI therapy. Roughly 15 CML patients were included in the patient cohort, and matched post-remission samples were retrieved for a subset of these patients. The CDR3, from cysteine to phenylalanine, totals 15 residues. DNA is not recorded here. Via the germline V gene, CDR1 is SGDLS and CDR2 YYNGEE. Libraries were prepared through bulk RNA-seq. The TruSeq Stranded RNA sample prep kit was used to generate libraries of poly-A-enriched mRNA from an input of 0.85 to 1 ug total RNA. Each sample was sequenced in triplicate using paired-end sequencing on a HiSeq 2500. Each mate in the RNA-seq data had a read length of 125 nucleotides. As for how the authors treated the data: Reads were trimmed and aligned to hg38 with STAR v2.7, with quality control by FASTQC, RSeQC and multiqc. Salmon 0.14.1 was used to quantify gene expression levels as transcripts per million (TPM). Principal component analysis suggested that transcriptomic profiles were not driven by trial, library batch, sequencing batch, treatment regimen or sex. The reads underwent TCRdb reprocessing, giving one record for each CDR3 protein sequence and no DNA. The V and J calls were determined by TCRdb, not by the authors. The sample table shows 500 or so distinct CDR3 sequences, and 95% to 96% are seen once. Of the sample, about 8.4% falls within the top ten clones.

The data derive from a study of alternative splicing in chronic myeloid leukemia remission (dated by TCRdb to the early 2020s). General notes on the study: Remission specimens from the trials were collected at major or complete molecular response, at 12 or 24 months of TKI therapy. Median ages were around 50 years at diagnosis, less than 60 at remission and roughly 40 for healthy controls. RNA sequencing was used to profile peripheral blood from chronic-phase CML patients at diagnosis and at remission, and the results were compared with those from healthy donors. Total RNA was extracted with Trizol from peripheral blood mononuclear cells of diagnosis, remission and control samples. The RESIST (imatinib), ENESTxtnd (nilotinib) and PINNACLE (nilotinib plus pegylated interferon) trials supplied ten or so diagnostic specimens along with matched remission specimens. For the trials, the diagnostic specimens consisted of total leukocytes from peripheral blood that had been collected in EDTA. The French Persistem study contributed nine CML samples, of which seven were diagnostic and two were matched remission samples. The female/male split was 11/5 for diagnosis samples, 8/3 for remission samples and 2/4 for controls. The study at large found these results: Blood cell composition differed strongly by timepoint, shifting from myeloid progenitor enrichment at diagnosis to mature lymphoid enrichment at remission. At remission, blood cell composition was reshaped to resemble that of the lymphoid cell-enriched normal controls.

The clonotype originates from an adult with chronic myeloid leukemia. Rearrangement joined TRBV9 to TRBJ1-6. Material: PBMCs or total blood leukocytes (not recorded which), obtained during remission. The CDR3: CASSQGGSYNSPLHF.